This TCR beta chain was retrieved from a study of siplizumab effects on memory and regulatory T cells. Points from the study as a whole: Alloreactive sequences that could be traced to unstimulated CD4+ memory cells showed a significant reduction under siplizumab. Mappable alloreactive CD4+ clones came from Treg cells roughly 65% of the time on average with siplizumab, against around 25% in controls.

The protocol was immunoSEQ multiplex PCR, while the TCRdb copy is restricted to in-frame clones and leaves out a portion. The table has around 100,000 clones, 92% seen once. As regards this clone: The antigen is undetermined.

The TCR originated in a human donor in good health. Sequenced sample: CD4+ T cells sorted from blood.

CDR3 nucleotide sequence: TGTGCCACCAGCAGAGATGTAGGTGTGGGACAGAGTAAGTCGTCCTACGAGCAGTACTTC. Translation gives CATSRDVGVGQSKSSYEQYF. The rearrangement uses TRBV15 and TRBJ2-7, with 7 bases fitting TRBD1. Germline lookup yields CDR1 LNHNV and CDR2 YYDKDF (reference sequence). Unmatched junction bases numbered 18, after V lost 0 bases and J lost 1 base. The CDR3 covers 20 residues.